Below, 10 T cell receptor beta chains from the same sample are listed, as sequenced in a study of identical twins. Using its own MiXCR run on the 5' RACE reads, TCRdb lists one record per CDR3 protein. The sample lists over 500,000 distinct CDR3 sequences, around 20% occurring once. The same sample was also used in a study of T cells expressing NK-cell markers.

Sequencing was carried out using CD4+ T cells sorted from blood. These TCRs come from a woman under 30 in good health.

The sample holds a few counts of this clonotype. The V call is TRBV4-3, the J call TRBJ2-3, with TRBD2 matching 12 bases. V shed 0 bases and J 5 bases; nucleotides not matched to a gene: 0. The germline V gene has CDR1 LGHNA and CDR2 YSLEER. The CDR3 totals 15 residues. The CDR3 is CASSQEGLAGDTQYF. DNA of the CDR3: TGCGCCAGCAGCCAAGAGGGACTAGCGGGAGATACGCAGTATTTT.

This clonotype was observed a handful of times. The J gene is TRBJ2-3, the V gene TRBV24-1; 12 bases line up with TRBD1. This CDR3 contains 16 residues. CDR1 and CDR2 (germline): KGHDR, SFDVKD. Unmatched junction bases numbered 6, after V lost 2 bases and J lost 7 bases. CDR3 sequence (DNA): TGTGCCACCAGTGATTGGGGGACAGGGGGCACGTATACGCAGTATTTT. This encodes CATSDWGTGGTYTQYF.

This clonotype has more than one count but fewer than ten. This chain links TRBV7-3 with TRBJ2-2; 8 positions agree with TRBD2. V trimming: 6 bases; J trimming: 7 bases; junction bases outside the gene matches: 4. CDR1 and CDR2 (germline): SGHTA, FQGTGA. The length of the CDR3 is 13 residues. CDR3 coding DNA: TGTGCCAGCAGTACGGGGGGGATCGGGGAGCTGTTTTTT. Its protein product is CASSTGGIGELFF.

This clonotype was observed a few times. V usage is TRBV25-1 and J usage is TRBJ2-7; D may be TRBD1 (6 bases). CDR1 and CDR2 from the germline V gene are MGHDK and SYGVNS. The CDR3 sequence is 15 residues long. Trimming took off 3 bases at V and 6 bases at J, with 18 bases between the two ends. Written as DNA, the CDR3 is TGTGCCAGCAGTGAGGAGGTGCCAGGGGTCCGCGAGCAGTACTTC. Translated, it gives CASSEEVPGVREQYF.

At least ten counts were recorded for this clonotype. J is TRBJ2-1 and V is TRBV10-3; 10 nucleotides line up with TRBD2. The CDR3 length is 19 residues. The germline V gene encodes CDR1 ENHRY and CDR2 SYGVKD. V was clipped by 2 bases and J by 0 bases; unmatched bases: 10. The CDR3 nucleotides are TGTGCCATCAGTGAGAGGGGGGGGACTAGCGCCACCTCCTACAATGAGCAGTTCTTC. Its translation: CAISERGGTSATSYNEQFF.

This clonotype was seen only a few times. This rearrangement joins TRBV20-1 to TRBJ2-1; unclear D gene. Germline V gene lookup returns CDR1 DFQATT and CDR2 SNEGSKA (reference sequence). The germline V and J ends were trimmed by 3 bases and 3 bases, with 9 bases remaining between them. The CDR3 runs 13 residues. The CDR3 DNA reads TGCAGTGCTAGGCCCCCCAACTACAATGAGCAGTTCTTC. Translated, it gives CSARPPNYNEQFF.

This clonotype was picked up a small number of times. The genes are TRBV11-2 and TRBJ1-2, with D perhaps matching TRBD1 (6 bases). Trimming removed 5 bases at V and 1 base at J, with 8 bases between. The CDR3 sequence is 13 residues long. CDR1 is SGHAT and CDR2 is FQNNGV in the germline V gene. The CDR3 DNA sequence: TGTGCCAGCAGCGCGGACAGTAACTATGGCTACACCTTC. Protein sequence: CASSADSNYGYTF.

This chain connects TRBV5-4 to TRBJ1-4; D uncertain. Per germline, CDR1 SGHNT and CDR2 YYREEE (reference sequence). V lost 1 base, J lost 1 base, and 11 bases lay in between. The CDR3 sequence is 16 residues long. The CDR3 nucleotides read TGTGCCAGCAGCTTGAACGGGATAGTAACTAATGAAAAACTGTTTTTT. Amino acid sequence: CASSLNGIVTNEKLFF.

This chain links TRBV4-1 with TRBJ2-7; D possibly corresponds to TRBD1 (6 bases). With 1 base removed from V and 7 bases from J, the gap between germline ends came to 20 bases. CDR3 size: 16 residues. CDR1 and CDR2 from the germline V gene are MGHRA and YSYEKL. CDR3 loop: CASSQGGGNRVGEQYF. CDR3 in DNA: TGCGCCAGCAGCCAAGGTGGGGGTAACAGGGTCGGAGAGCAGTACTTC.

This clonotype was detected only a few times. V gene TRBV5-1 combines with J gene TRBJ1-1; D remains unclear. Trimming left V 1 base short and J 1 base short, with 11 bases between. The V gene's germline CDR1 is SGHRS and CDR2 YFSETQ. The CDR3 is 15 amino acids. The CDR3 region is CASSLNSEKNTEAFF. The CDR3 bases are TGCGCCAGCAGCTTGAACAGTGAGAAGAACACTGAAGCTTTCTTT. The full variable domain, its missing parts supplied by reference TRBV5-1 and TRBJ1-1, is KAGVTQTPRYLIKTRGQQVTLSCSPISGHRSVSWYQQTPGQGLQFLFEYFSETQRNKGNFPGRFSGRQFSNSRSEMNVSTLELGDSALYLCASSLNSEKNTEAFFGQGTRLTVV.